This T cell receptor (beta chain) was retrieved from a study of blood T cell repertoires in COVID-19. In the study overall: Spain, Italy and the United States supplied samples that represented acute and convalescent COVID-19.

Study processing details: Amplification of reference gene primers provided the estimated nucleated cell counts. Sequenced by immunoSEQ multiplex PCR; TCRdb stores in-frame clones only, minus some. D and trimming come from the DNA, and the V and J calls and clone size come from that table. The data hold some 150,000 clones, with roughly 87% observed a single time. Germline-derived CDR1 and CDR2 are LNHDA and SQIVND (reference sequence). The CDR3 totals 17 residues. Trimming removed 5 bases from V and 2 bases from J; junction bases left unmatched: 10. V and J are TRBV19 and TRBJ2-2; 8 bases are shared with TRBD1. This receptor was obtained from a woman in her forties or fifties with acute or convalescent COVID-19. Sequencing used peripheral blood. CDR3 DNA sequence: TGTGCCAGTAGTCCCCATAGCAGGGGGCTTAACACCGGGGAGCTGTTTTTT. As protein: CASSPHSRGLNTGELFF.